The source of this T cell receptor (beta chain) is a study of blood T cell repertoires in COVID-19. Method: immunoSEQ multiplex PCR; TCRdb's copy keeps in-frame clones and lacks some. The profile shows over 200,000 clones, 88% of them singletons. Trimming pared 2 bases from V and 5 bases from J, leaving 23 bases between. In germline, CDR1 is SGHDT, CDR2 YYEEEE. CDR3 length: 18 amino acids. The rearrangement joins TRBV5-6 to TRBJ2-1; D is unclear. This TCR derives from a woman in her sixties with acute or convalescent COVID-19. Sample: peripheral blood. CDR3 DNA: TGTGCCAGCAGCTTAGAAGTTTCTAGGTTTCGTTCGGACAATGAGCAGTTCTTC. Its translation is CASSLEVSRFRSDNEQFF.